This paragraph reports one T cell receptor beta chain. These data originate in a study of blood T cells in healthy people across ages. With V trimmed by 5 bases and J by 8 bases, 17 bases remained unmatched. Germline-derived CDR1 and CDR2 are SEHNR and FQNEAQ (reference sequence). The CDR3 totals 17 residues. Donors ranged from about 6 to 95 years old and were healthy Caucasians in Russia. With a J-beta primer mix and a sample-barcoded 5' primer, a second PCR ran about 7 to 12 cycles. Using its own MiXCR run on the 5' RACE reads, TCRdb lists one record per CDR3 protein. The sample holds about 640,000 distinct CDR3 sequences; about 30% are singletons and the top ten take 15% to 18%.

The clonotype originates from an elderly woman in good health. The rearrangement uses TRBV7-9 and TRBJ2-1; 8 bases are a match to TRBD2. Sequencing used blood. In nucleotides, the CDR3 is TGTGCCAGCAGCCCACTGACTAGCGCGGGACCTTTAGATGAGCAGTTCTTC. This codes for CASSPLTSAGPLDEQFF.